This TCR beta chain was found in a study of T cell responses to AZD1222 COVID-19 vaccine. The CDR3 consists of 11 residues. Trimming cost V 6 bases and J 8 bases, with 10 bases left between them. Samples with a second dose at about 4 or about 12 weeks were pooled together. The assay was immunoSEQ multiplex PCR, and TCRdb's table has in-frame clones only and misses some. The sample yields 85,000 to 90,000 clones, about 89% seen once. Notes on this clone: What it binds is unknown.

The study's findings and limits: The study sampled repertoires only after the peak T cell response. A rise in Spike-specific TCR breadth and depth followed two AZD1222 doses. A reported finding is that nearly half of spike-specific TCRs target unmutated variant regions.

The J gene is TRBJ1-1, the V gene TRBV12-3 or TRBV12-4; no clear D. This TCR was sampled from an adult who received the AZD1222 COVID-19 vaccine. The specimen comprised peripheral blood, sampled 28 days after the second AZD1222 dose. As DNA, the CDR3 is TGTGCCAGCAGCCCACGAACGGAAGCTTTCTTT. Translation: CASSPRTEAFF.